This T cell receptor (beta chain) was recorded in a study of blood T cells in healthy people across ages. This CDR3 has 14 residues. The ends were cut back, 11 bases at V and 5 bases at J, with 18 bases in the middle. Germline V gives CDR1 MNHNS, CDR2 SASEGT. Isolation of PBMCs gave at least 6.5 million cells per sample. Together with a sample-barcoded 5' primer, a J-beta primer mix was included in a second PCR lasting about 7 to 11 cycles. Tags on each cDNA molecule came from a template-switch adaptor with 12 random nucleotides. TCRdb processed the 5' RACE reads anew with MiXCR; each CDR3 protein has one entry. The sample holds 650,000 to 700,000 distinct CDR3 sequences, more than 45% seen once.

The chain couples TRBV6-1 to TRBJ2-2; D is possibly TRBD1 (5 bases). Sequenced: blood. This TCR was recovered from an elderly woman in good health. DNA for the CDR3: TGTGCCGTAATGAGGCAGAAGGGGACCGGGGAGCTGTTTTTT. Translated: CAVMRQKGTGELFF.